This entry describes one T cell receptor (beta chain). Authors' processing steps: From reference gene primer amplification, estimates of nucleated cell counts were derived. Here immunoSEQ multiplex PCR was the method, and the copy in TCRdb shows in-frame clones only, minus some. The DNA was the basis for D and trimming; V, J and clone size are from that table. This table has a few hundred thousand clones, about nine tenths appearing once. These data come from a study of blood T cell repertoires in COVID-19. Study information: T cells, B-cell-depleted T cells, or PBMCs provided the cDNA or gDNA that served as material.

From germline, CDR1 is MGHRA and CDR2 YSYEKL. CDR3 length equals 13 residues. The ends were cut back, 3 bases at V and 5 bases at J, with 10 bases in the middle. The age range of participants was about 18 to 100 years, with residence in under 25 US areas. The sample consisted of PBMCs or T cells enriched from blood (not recorded which). The rearrangement joins TRBV4-1 to TRBJ1-1; no clear D gene. The clonotype comes from a young woman who had recovered from COVID-19. The CDR3 DNA is TGCGCCAGCAGCCAGGGTACGGGGACTGAAGCTTTCTTT. Translated: CASSQGTGTEAFF.